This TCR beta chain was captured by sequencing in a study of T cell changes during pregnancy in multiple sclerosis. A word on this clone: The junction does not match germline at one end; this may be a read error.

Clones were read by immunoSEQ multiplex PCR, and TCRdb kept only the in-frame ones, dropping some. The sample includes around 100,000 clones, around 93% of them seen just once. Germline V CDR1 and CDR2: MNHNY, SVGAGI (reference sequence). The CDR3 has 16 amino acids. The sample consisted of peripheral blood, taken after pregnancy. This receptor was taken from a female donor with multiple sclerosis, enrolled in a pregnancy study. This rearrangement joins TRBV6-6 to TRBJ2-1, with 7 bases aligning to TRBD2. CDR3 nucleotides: TGTGCCAGCAGCTACTCGATGACTAGGCGGGGGAATGAGCAGTTCTTC. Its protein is CASSYSMTRRGNEQFF.